This T cell receptor (beta chain) emerged from a study of PD-L1 blockade in urothelial cancer. Study in general: About 85% of the 29 patients were men with bladder-origin urothelial cancer. At 3 weeks after treatment start (second dose) and again at 6 weeks, blood was analyzed. Findings of the study overall: A below-median TCR clonality in blood before treatment predicted better survival.

Assay: immunoSEQ multiplex PCR; the TCRdb copy retains only in-frame clones and omits some. The sample records fewer than 60,000 clones, roughly 82% being singletons. As for time point: pretreatment peripheral blood. All patients carried locally advanced or metastatic urothelial carcinoma. This clone showed up just once. The antigen is undetermined. Germline lookup yields CDR1 SGHRS and CDR2 YFSETQ. CDR3 length: 16 residues. V lost 0 bases and J 2 bases, leaving 9 bases between the germline ends. The origin of this receptor is a man between 45 and 60 years old with urothelial cancer. This specimen was PBMCs, taken around atezolizumab (anti-PD-L1) treatment. V and J are TRBV5-1 and TRBJ2-6; the D is unclear. Here the CDR3 DNA reads TGCGCCAGCAGCTTGGCCCTGGGCGCTGGGGCCAACGTCCTGACTTTC. Translation: CASSLALGAGANVLTF.